One and the same sample provided the 23 T cell receptor beta chains below, sequenced in a study of CXCR3-negative and CXCR3-positive naive CD8 T cells (dated by TCRdb to the late 2010s). What the authors observed across the whole study: Compared with CXCR3-negative naive cells, CXCR3-positive naive cells had TRB CDR3s with higher hydrophobicity (lower Kidera factor 4), lower energy, and higher strength and volume indices.

Which antigens these TCRs recognize remains unknown. The sequencer listed for this sample is NextSeq 550. The Human TCR Profiling Kit (MiLaboratory) was used to make UMI-labeled 5' RACE TRB cDNA libraries. The reads went through TCRdb reprocessing, and each CDR3 protein sequence gets one entry with no DNA. This sample's table carries around 88,000 distinct CDR3 sequences. Less than 0.85% of the sample comes from the top ten. Specimen: naive CXCR3+ CD8+ T cells from blood. Reading the label with the study, this specimen's cell subset or site is: CD45RO-CCR7+CD27+CD95- naive CD8+ T cells expressing CXCR3 (TNR3+). These TCRs come from a human donor in good health. Some clones in this sample may be carry-over from other donors' samples.

The V gene is TRBV7-2, the J gene TRBJ2-7; no DNA is available, so the TRBD1 call from TCRdb remains unchecked. Germline CDR1 is SGHTA and CDR2 is FQGNSA. This CDR3 is 14 amino acids long. Here the CDR3 reads CASNPTGTAYEQYF.

The chain employs TRBV5-1 and TRBJ2-5. Germline V gene sequence: CDR1 SGHRS, CDR2 YFSETQ. The CDR3 has 13 residues. This CDR3 reads CASSFRDQETQYF.

V gene TRBV6-5 combines with J gene TRBJ1-3; TCRdb outputs TRBD1, but without DNA this stays unchecked. Per the germline V gene, CDR1 is MNHEY and CDR2 is SVGAGI. This CDR3 comprises 13 residues. This chain's CDR3 is CASSYGAGGTIYF.

The chain couples TRBV28 to TRBJ2-3; TCRdb outputs TRBD1, but without DNA this stays unchecked. Per the germline V gene, CDR1 is MDHEN and CDR2 is SYDVKM. This CDR3 spans 15 amino acids. CDR3 region: CASSSQGATTDTQYF.

The V and J genes are TRBV19 and TRBJ1-5. CDR1 and CDR2 (germline): LNHDA, SQIVND (reference sequence). The CDR3 is 15 residues long. This CDR3 is CASSIDRYSNQPQHF.

This chain links TRBV6-1 with TRBJ1-5; TCRdb calls TRBD1, which cannot be checked without DNA. The germline V gene encodes CDR1 MNHNS and CDR2 SASEGT. The CDR3 spans 14 residues. CDR3 sequence: CATQLDRVIEPQHF.

V gene TRBV12-2 combines with J gene TRBJ2-1; absent DNA, TCRdb's TRBD1 call cannot be checked. TRBV12-2 is noted as a pseudogene. The CDR3 is 16 amino acids. The CDR3 reads CASRCPMRASYNEQFF.

The chain uses TRBV20-1 and TRBJ1-2; the TCRdb D gene call, TRBD1, has no DNA to confirm it. Germline loops: CDR1 DFQATT, CDR2 SNEGSKA (reference sequence). The CDR3 extends over 14 amino acids. The CDR3: CSARELGPIYGYTF.

The chain carries TRBV6-5 and TRBJ2-1; as DNA is missing, the TRBD2 call by TCRdb cannot be tested. CDR3 length: 16 residues. Per germline, CDR1 MNHEY and CDR2 SVGAGI. The CDR3 loop is CASSYSIAGAHNEQFF.

This chain links TRBV5-1 with TRBJ2-5; TCRdb reports TRBD1, a call that lacks DNA to check it against. Germline V lookup: CDR1 SGHRS, CDR2 YFSETQ. This CDR3 region has 13 residues. The CDR3 spells CASGTGGSETQYF.

This rearrangement joins TRBV20-1 to TRBJ2-1. The CDR3 covers 14 residues. Germline assignment: CDR1 DFQATT and CDR2 SNEGSKA (reference sequence). The CDR3 here is CSARGLDPADEQFF.

The V and J genes are TRBV28 and TRBJ2-5; TCRdb designates TRBD2, a call that cannot be tested without DNA. CDR1 and CDR2 from the germline V gene are MDHEN and SYDVKM. CDR3 size: 17 residues. The CDR3 spells CASSLGTGELILETQYF.

V is TRBV25-1 and J is TRBJ1-1; TCRdb picks TRBD1, but there is no DNA to check that call. The germline CDR1 and CDR2 sequences are MGHDK and SYGVNS. This CDR3 is built from 14 residues. Here the CDR3 reads CASSDPAGNTEAFF. Based on the CDR3 plus reference TRBV25-1 and TRBJ1-1, the full variable domain is EADIYQTPRYLVIGTGKKITLECSQTMGHDKMYWYQQDPGMELHLIHYSYGVNSTEKGDLSSESTVSRIRTEHFPLTLESARPSHTSQYLCASSDPAGNTEAFFGQGTRLTVV.

The chain carries TRBV5-1 and TRBJ2-1; with no DNA, the TCRdb D assignment of TRBD1 cannot be verified. The length of the CDR3 is 13 residues. The germline CDR1 and CDR2 sequences are SGHRS and YFSETQ. CDR3 residues: CASSLVPGYEQFF.

V and J are TRBV29-1 and TRBJ2-1; no DNA is available, so the TRBD1 call from TCRdb remains unchecked. This CDR3 comprises 16 residues. Germline CDR1 SQVTM, CDR2 ANQGSEA. CDR3 in amino acids: CSVVGEWGLDHNEQFF.

The gene calls are TRBV12-3 or TRBV12-4 and TRBJ1-1. The CDR3 is 13 amino acids. This CDR3 reads CASTMGPNTEAFF.

CDR3 region: CASSPLGQPQHF. The chain has TRBV6-5 and TRBJ1-5; with no DNA, the TCRdb D assignment of TRBD1 cannot be verified. Germline CDR1 MNHEY, CDR2 SVGAGI. The CDR3 contains 12 residues.

The chain employs TRBV5-1 and TRBJ1-4; with no DNA, the TCRdb D assignment of TRBD1 cannot be verified. The CDR3 is 14 residues long. The germline gives CDR1 SGHRS, CDR2 YFSETQ. CDR3 region: CASSWAGDNEKLFF.

This chain links TRBV20-1 with TRBJ2-7; TCRdb names TRBD2, which stays unverified in the absence of DNA. CDR3 length: 13 residues. The germline V gene encodes CDR1 DFQATT and CDR2 SNEGSKA (reference sequence). CDR3 region: CSGKAVGQYEQYF.

The V and J genes are TRBV30 and TRBJ1-2. The CDR3 extends over 14 amino acids. Germline CDR1 is GTSNPN and CDR2 is SVGIG (reference sequence). CDR3 amino acids: CAWSVLEEYNGYTF. Together with reference TRBV30 and TRBJ1-2, the CDR3 gives the full variable domain: SQTIHQWPATLVQPVGSPLSLECTVEGTSNPNLYWYRQAAGRGLQLLFYSVGIGQISSEVPQNLSASRPQDRQFILSSKKLLLSDSGFYLCAWSVLEEYNGYTFGSGTRLTVV.

The V gene is TRBV12-3 or TRBV12-4, the J gene TRBJ2-7; there is no DNA to check the TCRdb D call of TRBD2. The CDR3 is 14 amino acids. The CDR3 here is CASSGTSRVYEQYF.

The V call is TRBV30, the J call TRBJ2-7; without DNA, the TCRdb call of TRBD1 cannot be checked. Germline loops: CDR1 GTSNPN, CDR2 SVGIG (reference sequence). CDR3 length: 11 amino acids. The CDR3 sequence: CAWAGDYEQYF.

This rearrangement joins TRBV10-2 to TRBJ2-7; there is no DNA to check the TCRdb D call of TRBD1. From germline, CDR1 is WSHSY and CDR2 SAAADI. This CDR3 is built from 14 residues. CDR3 amino acids: CASSEMGQLYEQYF.